This TCR beta chain was identified in a study of T cell changes during pregnancy in multiple sclerosis. This CDR3 contains 18 residues. V was pared by 4 bases and J by 4 bases, with 26 bases between. TCRdb's table, derived via immunoSEQ multiplex PCR, lists solely in-frame clones and lacks some. Of some 41,000 clones in the sample, roughly 93% were seen once. V is TRBV5-3 and J is TRBJ1-2; D may be TRBD1 (5 bases). TRBV5-3 qualifies as an ORF whose function is uncertain. This TCR was sampled from a female donor with multiple sclerosis, enrolled in a pregnancy study. The specimen sequenced was PBMCs (not recorded whether the cells were cultured). The CDR3 coding sequence is TGTGCCAGAAGCCTTGTATTCTCGAGGGACCAGGAGGGCTATGGCTACACCTTC. It specifies CARSLVFSRDQEGYGYTF.